The next 30 T cell receptor beta chains were all read from a single sample in a study of cytomegalovirus exposure and HLA in healthy donors. PCR used 60 Vbeta primers and 13 Jbeta primers. The assay was immunoSEQ multiplex PCR, and TCRdb's table has in-frame clones only and misses some. This table holds a few hundred thousand clones, about nine tenths found once. The sample comprised PBMCs. These receptors were obtained from a girl aged 2-10 years in good health and CMV-seronegative.

The chain links TRBV5-1 to TRBJ2-3; D is uncertain. The germline gives CDR1 SGHRS, CDR2 YFSETQ. The CDR3 is 15 residues long. V lost 1 base and J 4 bases, leaving 13 bases between the germline ends. CDR3 sequence: CASSLIPFRPDTQYF. The CDR3 DNA follows: TGCGCCAGCAGCTTGATTCCATTCAGGCCAGATACGCAGTATTTT.

V is TRBV7-6 and J is TRBJ2-7, with D possibly being TRBD1 (5 bases). The CDR3 loop spans 17 amino acids. Germline V CDR1 and CDR2: SGHVS, FNYEAQ. V was shortened by 1 base and J by 3 bases, with 19 bases between the two germline ends. CDR3 bases: TGTGCCAGCAGCTTAGGGTTTAAGGGGCAGTGGATCTACGAGCAGTACTTC. It specifies CASSLGFKGQWIYEQYF.

The chain recombines TRBV6-5 with TRBJ1-1; 9 bases are shared with TRBD1. Germline CDR1 reads MNHEY; CDR2 reads SVGAGI. The V and J ends lost 8 bases and 2 bases, in that order; junction bases with no gene match: 6. CDR3 length: 14 residues. The CDR3 reads CASGTGQGNTEAFF. CDR3 nucleotide sequence: TGTGCCAGCGGGACGGGACAGGGCAACACTGAAGCTTTCTTT.

V usage is TRBV27 and J usage is TRBJ2-3; the match to TRBD2 covers 11 bases. The CDR3 length is 14 residues. V lost 9 bases and J lost 1; bases outside the gene matches: 3. Germline assignment: CDR1 MNHEY and CDR2 SMNVEV (reference sequence). Written as DNA, the CDR3 is TGTGCCAGTTTTAGCGGGGGGGGCACAGATACGCAGTATTTT. Its protein is CASFSGGGTDTQYF.

This sequence joins TRBV11-2 and TRBJ2-7; 9 nucleotides match TRBD1. Germline CDR1 is SGHAT and CDR2 is FQNNGV. Trimming at V came to 5 bases and at J to 1 base, leaving 6 bases not matched to a gene. The CDR3 loop spans 15 amino acids. CDR3 in amino acids: CASSTGQGSSYEQYF. CDR3 bases: TGTGCCAGCAGCACGGGACAGGGTAGTTCCTACGAGCAGTACTTC.

J is TRBJ1-1 and V is TRBV6-5, with 7 bases that match TRBD1. Germline V gene lookup returns CDR1 MNHEY and CDR2 SVGAGI. CDR3 length: 15 amino acids. V trimming: 5 bases; J trimming: 6 bases; junction bases outside the gene matches: 12. CDR3 sequence reads: CASSHRGGSPSEAFF. DNA of the CDR3: TGTGCCAGCAGTCACAGGGGCGGTTCTCCCTCTGAAGCTTTCTTT.

The J gene is TRBJ1-3, the V gene TRBV29-1; D unclear. Trimming cost V 5 bases and J 0 bases, with 8 bases left between them. The CDR3 sequence is 13 residues long. Per germline, CDR1 SQVTM and CDR2 ANQGSEA. CDR3 sequence reads: CSVRVGSGNTIYF. The CDR3 DNA is TGCAGCGTTCGCGTTGGCTCTGGAAACACCATATATTTT.

A word on this clone: Other DNA sequences in the sample encode the same CDR3. V usage is TRBV19 and J usage is TRBJ1-1; 9 bases agree with TRBD1. From germline, CDR1 is LNHDA and CDR2 SQIVND (reference sequence). J lost 4 bases, V lost 6 bases, and 6 bases had no gene match. CDR3 size: 14 residues. CDR3 sequence: CASRTQGAGTEAFF. The DNA of the CDR3 is TGTGCCAGTAGGACACAGGGGGCAGGCACTGAAGCTTTCTTT.

This chain uses TRBV30 with TRBJ1-1; tentatively, D is TRBD1 (6 bases). Trimming removed 2 bases from V and 9 bases from J, with 22 bases in between. CDR1 and CDR2 (germline): GTSNPN, SVGIG (reference sequence). The CDR3 contains 15 residues. Here the CDR3 reads CAWSNRGHVGAKAFF. The CDR3 nucleotides are TGTGCCTGGAGTAACCGGGGACATGTAGGGGCGAAAGCTTTCTTT.

V usage is TRBV19 and J usage is TRBJ2-1; 7 bases line up with TRBD1. After removal of 6 bases from V and 4 bases from J, the junction contained 9 bases not matched to a gene. Germline V CDR1 and CDR2: LNHDA, SQIVND (reference sequence). The CDR3 consists of 15 residues. In DNA, the CDR3 is TGTGCCAGTAGCGAGCCGACAGGGTTATACAATGAGCAGTTCTTC. It yields the protein CASSEPTGLYNEQFF.

Notes on this clone: Additional DNA sequences in this sample encode the identical CDR3. The J gene is TRBJ1-1, the V gene TRBV4-1; weak D call: TRBD1 (6 bases). Per the germline V gene, CDR1 is MGHRA and CDR2 is YSYEKL. With 1 base removed from V and 3 bases from J, the gap between germline ends came to 9 bases. This CDR3 is built from 14 residues. The CDR3 reads CASSQGQVDTEAFF. CDR3 in DNA: TGCGCCAGCAGCCAAGGACAGGTTGACACTGAAGCTTTCTTT.

The chain carries TRBV6-1 and TRBJ1-3, with a weak D call TRBD2 (6 bases). Gene TRBJ2-2 matches the end of the DNA better, so the J call may be wrong. This CDR3 has 13 residues. Germline V gene lookup returns CDR1 MNHNS and CDR2 SASEGT. As DNA, the CDR3 is TGTGCCAGCAACATACTAGCATCGGGGGAGCTGTTTTTT. Its translation is CASNILASGELFF.

V gene TRBV30 combines with J gene TRBJ2-2; D gene uncertain. The V end was cut by 4 bases, the J end by 3 bases, with 6 bases between. Per the germline V gene, CDR1 is GTSNPN and CDR2 is SVGIG (reference sequence). The CDR3 contains 12 residues. CDR3 amino acids: CAWISYTGELFF. The CDR3 DNA reads as TGTGCCTGGATTTCCTACACCGGGGAGCTGTTTTTT.

The chain joins TRBV7-9 to TRBJ1-2; D gene ambiguous. The CDR3 consists of 13 residues. Germline-derived CDR1 and CDR2 are SEHNR and FQNEAQ (reference sequence). The V gene lost 3 bases and the J gene lost 4 bases, with 9 bases spanning the gap. The CDR3 DNA reads as TGTGCCAGCAGCTTGGGCCCGAGCTATGGCTACACCTTC. Its translation: CASSLGPSYGYTF. Complete variable domain (other parts from reference TRBV7-9 and TRBJ1-2): DTGVSQNPRHKITKRGQNVTFRCDPISEHNRLYWYRQTLGQGPEFLTYFQNEAQLEKSRLLSDRFSAERPKGSFSTLEIQRTEQGDSAMYLCASSLGPSYGYTFGSGTRLTVV.

Here the CDR3 reads CASSLRTGYDYEQYF. Written as DNA, the CDR3 is TGCGCCAGCAGCTTGAGAACAGGGTATGACTACGAGCAGTACTTC. The rearrangement links TRBV5-1 to TRBJ2-7; D might be TRBD1 (6 bases). The V gene lost 1 base and the J gene lost 3 bases, with 14 bases spanning the gap. CDR1 SGHRS and CDR2 YFSETQ come from the germline V gene. This CDR3 region has 15 residues.

The chain joins TRBV7-8 to TRBJ2-7; TRBD2 is a possible D gene (6 bases). The CDR3 totals 15 residues. Between the trimmed V and J ends, which lost 0 bases and 4 bases, there was a span of 13 bases. Germline-derived CDR1 and CDR2 are SGHVS and FQNEAQ. CDR3 nucleotides: TGTGCCAGCAGCTTAGCGGGGGACTCCATGTACGAGCAGTACTTC. This gives the protein CASSLAGDSMYEQYF.

V is TRBV12-5 and J is TRBJ1-2, with D possibly being TRBD1 (5 bases). From germline, CDR1 is LGHNT and CDR2 FRNRAP. The V gene lost 6 bases and the J gene lost 2 bases, with 10 bases spanning the gap. The CDR3 loop spans 13 amino acids. The CDR3 DNA follows: TGTGCTAGTGGCCCAGACAGAAACTATGGCTACACCTTC. Residues: CASGPDRNYGYTF. Full variable domain (missing parts from reference TRBV12-5 and TRBJ1-2): DARVTQTPRHKVTEMGQEVTMRCQPILGHNTVFWYRQTMMQGLELLAYFRNRAPLDDSGMPKDRFSAEMPDATLATLKIQPSEPRDSAVYFCASGPDRNYGYTFGSGTRLTVV.

The CDR3 nucleotides are TGTGCCAGCAGTTTATCGACCTTGAGGGGGGATACGCAGTATTTT. Translation gives CASSLSTLRGDTQYF. The gene calls are TRBV27 and TRBJ2-3, with D perhaps matching TRBD1 (6 bases). This CDR3 spans 15 amino acids. The ends were cut back, 0 bases at V and 6 bases at J, with 13 bases in the middle. CDR1 MNHEY and CDR2 SMNVEV come from the germline V gene (reference sequence).

CDR3 bases: TGTGCCAGCAGTTCCCTGGGGACTGCTAGCACAGATACGCAGTATTTT. Protein: CASSSLGTASTDTQYF. The V call is TRBV6-5, the J call TRBJ2-3, with D possibly matching TRBD2 (6 bases). This CDR3 contains 16 residues. Per the germline V gene, CDR1 is MNHEY and CDR2 is SVGAGI. V lost 4 bases, J lost 0 bases, and 14 bases lay in between.

The chain joins TRBV25-1 to TRBJ1-2; a weak D match, TRBD1 (5 bases). V was cut by 8 bases and J by 5 bases, with 18 bases left in between. This CDR3 is built from 14 residues. Germline V gene lookup returns CDR1 MGHDK and CDR2 SYGVNS. Here the CDR3 reads CASQAWGGRYGYTF. As DNA, the CDR3 is TGTGCCAGCCAGGCTTGGGGGGGACGTTATGGCTACACCTTC.

The V and J genes are TRBV25-1 and TRBJ1-4; 10 bases fit TRBD1. V was clipped by 1 base and J by 5 bases; unmatched bases: 1. Germline CDR1 reads MGHDK; CDR2 reads SYGVNS. The CDR3 runs to 15 residues. The CDR3 protein is CASSELGQGNEKLFF. DNA of the CDR3: TGTGCCAGCAGTGAATTGGGACAGGGGAATGAAAAACTGTTTTTT. Variable domain in full (rest from reference TRBV25-1 and TRBJ1-4): EADIYQTPRYLVIGTGKKITLECSQTMGHDKMYWYQQDPGMELHLIHYSYGVNSTEKGDLSSESTVSRIRTEHFPLTLESARPSHTSQYLCASSELGQGNEKLFFGSGTQLSVL.

The V and J genes are TRBV2 and TRBJ2-1, with 8 bases matching TRBD2. The CDR3 runs 17 residues. V lost 3 bases to trimming and J lost 2 bases; unmatched junction nucleotides: 9. CDR1 and CDR2 (germline): SNHLY, FYNNEI. For the CDR3, the DNA is TGTGCCAGCAGTGAGAGTAGCGGGACCCCCCCCTACAATGAGCAGTTCTTC. The encoded protein is CASSESSGTPPYNEQFF.

This chain connects TRBV10-3 to TRBJ1-2; D gene unclear. Germline CDR1 is ENHRY and CDR2 is SYGVKD. CDR3 length equals 12 residues. Trimming removed 8 bases at V and 6 bases at J, with 13 bases between. DNA of the CDR3: TGTGCCATCCGTGCAGGTGCCAATGGCTACACCTTC. This translates into CAIRAGANGYTF.

V is TRBV5-1 and J is TRBJ2-1, with 10 bases matching TRBD1. The V gene end was trimmed by 4 bases and the J gene end by 6 bases; junction bases not matched to a gene: 10. From germline, CDR1 is SGHRS and CDR2 YFSETQ. CDR3 length: 16 amino acids. This CDR3 reads CASSKSPGTGVNEQFF. DNA for the CDR3: TGCGCCAGCAGCAAATCCCCCGGGACAGGGGTCAATGAGCAGTTCTTC.

The gene calls are TRBV5-1 and TRBJ1-2; D might be TRBD1 (6 bases). The germline CDR1 and CDR2 sequences are SGHRS and YFSETQ. With 4 bases removed from V and 8 bases from J, the gap between germline ends came to 18 bases. CDR3 size: 14 residues. In nucleotides, the CDR3 is TGCGCCAGCAGCCCGCCCCGAGGGGGTGCAGGCTACACCTTC. It yields the protein CASSPPRGGAGYTF. The full variable domain, in which reference TRBV5-1 and TRBJ1-2 provide the parts outside the CDR3, is KAGVTQTPRYLIKTRGQQVTLSCSPISGHRSVSWYQQTPGQGLQFLFEYFSETQRNKGNFPGRFSGRQFSNSRSEMNVSTLELGDSALYLCASSPPRGGAGYTFGSGTRLTVV.

The chain employs TRBV19 and TRBJ1-2, with D possibly TRBD1 on 5 matching bases. The CDR3 length is 11 residues. Trimming stripped 11 bases from V and 7 bases from J, with 14 bases between. Germline V lookup: CDR1 LNHDA, CDR2 SQIVND (reference sequence). The CDR3 nucleotides are TGTGCCTCGGAGGGGTCGGGTGGCTACACCTTC. This codes for CASEGSGGYTF. Based on the CDR3 plus reference TRBV19 and TRBJ1-2, the full variable domain is DGGITQSPKYLFRKEGQNVTLSCEQNLNHDAMYWYRQDPGQGLRLIYYSQIVNDFQKGDIAEGYSVSREKKESFPLTVTSAQKNPTAFYLCASEGSGGYTFGSGTRLTVV.

V usage is TRBV9 and J usage is TRBJ2-1; TRBD2 matches 10 bases. J was trimmed by 8 bases and V by 0 bases; bases with no gene match: 17. The CDR3 is 19 amino acids. Germline lookup yields CDR1 SGDLS and CDR2 YYNGEE. The CDR3 bases are TGTGCCAGCAGCGTAGCTCCCAGGCTAGCGGGGGAGGACCCCGATGAGCAGTTCTTC. Translation: CASSVAPRLAGEDPDEQFF.

About this clone itself: The same CDR3 also results from other DNA sequences found in this sample. The chain links TRBV6-5 to TRBJ1-6; TRBD1 agrees at 11 bases. J gave up 9 bases and V 2 bases, and 0 bases lay outside the gene matches. The CDR3 has 14 amino acids. CDR1 and CDR2 from the germline V gene are MNHEY and SVGAGI. CDR3 region: CASSYGTGGSPLHF. For the CDR3, the DNA is TGTGCCAGCAGTTACGGGACAGGGGGTTCACCCCTCCACTTT.

The V gene is TRBV18, the J gene TRBJ2-3; 10 nucleotides align to TRBD2. There are 16 residues in the CDR3. Trimming at V came to 3 bases and at J to 2 bases, leaving 5 bases not matched to a gene. The V gene's germline CDR1 is KGHSH and CDR2 LQKENI. CDR3 sequence: CASSPLAGDLTDTQYF. The CDR3 DNA is TGTGCCAGCTCACCCCTAGCGGGAGATCTCACAGATACGCAGTATTTT.

This chain connects TRBV7-2 to TRBJ1-1, with TRBD1 identical over 7 bases. Germline values: CDR1 SGHTA, CDR2 FQGNSA. The V and J ends lost 6 bases and 0 bases, in that order; junction bases with no gene match: 7. This CDR3 has 15 residues. CDR3 amino acids: CASSQAGTVNTEAFF. The CDR3 DNA follows: TGTGCCAGCAGTCAAGCCGGGACAGTGAACACTGAAGCTTTCTTT.